A selection of T cell receptor beta chains follows, all from one sample in a study of blood T cell repertoires in COVID-19. Some clones are missing from TCRdb's copy, which holds only in-frame ones; the method was immunoSEQ multiplex PCR. The profile covers roughly 100,000 clones, with about 85% appearing a single time and just over 3% taken by the ten largest. Material: peripheral blood. These receptors came from a man aged 45-65 years in a cohort sampled during active COVID-19. The CDR3 runs from the conserved cysteine through the conserved F or W. The D gene is left open where the match is weak. Expanded clones are given a class, and other clones once, few, many or no size at all.

>-|-|TRBV9|TRBJ2-5
CASSTTPEETQYF
TGTGCCAGCAGCACTACGCCGGAAGAGACCCAGTACTTC
>-|-|TRBV15|TRBJ1-2
CATSRALTEIYGYTF
TGTGCCACCAGCAGAGCCCTGACAGAGATCTATGGCTACACCTTC
>-|TRBD2|TRBV4-1|TRBJ2-5
CASSQGGGGAVAETQYF
TGCGCCAGCAGCCAAGGCGGCGGGGGGGCCGTCGCAGAGACCCAGTACTTC
>-|TRBD2|TRBV11-2|TRBJ2-3
CASSSLAGATDTQYF
TGTGCCAGCAGCTCACTAGCGGGCGCAACAGATACGCAGTATTTT
>-|TRBD1|TRBV4-1|TRBJ1-4
CASSQSPGGSEKLFF
TGCGCCAGCAGCCAATCGCCAGGGGGCTCTGAAAAACTGTTTTTT
>-|-|TRBV7-6|TRBJ2-3
CASSTQSTDTQYF
TGTGCCAGCAGTACCCAGAGCACAGATACGCAGTATTTT
>-|-|TRBV5-1|TRBJ1-1
CASSLARPNTEAFF
TGCGCCAGCAGCTTGGCGAGGCCGAACACTGAAGCTTTCTTT
>-|-|TRBV7-9|TRBJ2-3
CASSYPLKESTDTQYF
TGTGCCAGCAGCTACCCCTTGAAGGAGAGCACAGATACGCAGTATTTT
>once|-|TRBV3-1/TRBV3-2|TRBJ2-2
CASSQESGTGELFF
TGTGCCAGCAGCCAAGAGTCGGGCACCGGGGAGCTGTTTTTT
>-|TRBD1|TRBV6-6|TRBJ1-5
CASSNHRGVDNQPQHF
TGTGCCAGCAGTAACCACAGGGGAGTAGACAATCAGCCCCAGCATTTT
>once|-|TRBV11-3|TRBJ2-1
CASSFTDFEQFF
TGTGCCAGCAGCTTTACGGACTTTGAGCAGTTCTTC
>-|TRBD1|TRBV2|TRBJ2-5
CASSSRTGLETQYF
TGTGCCAGCAGTTCCCGGACAGGACTTGAGACCCAGTACTTC
>-|-|TRBV28|TRBJ1-2
CASRLGQSNYGYTF
TGTGCCAGCCGACTCGGACAGTCTAACTATGGCTACACCTTC
>-|TRBD1|TRBV29-1|TRBJ1-2
CSVERRQGALFGGYTF
TGCAGCGTTGAAAGGAGACAGGGTGCATTGTTTGGAGGCTACACCTTC
>-|TRBD1|TRBV9|TRBJ1-1
CASSGGQGASEAFF
TGTGCCAGCAGCGGCGGACAGGGGGCCTCTGAAGCTTTCTTT
>-|TRBD2|TRBV5-4|TRBJ2-3
CASSPAGGRADTQYF
TGTGCCAGCAGCCCCGCGGGGGGGCGGGCAGATACGCAGTATTTT
>-|-|TRBV5-4|TRBJ1-1
CASSPGNTEAFF
TGTGCCAGCAGCCCGGGGAACACTGAAGCTTTCTTT
>-|-|TRBV12-3/TRBV12-4|TRBJ1-1
CASSTVQDTEAFF
TGTGCCAGCAGTACTGTCCAGGACACTGAAGCTTTCTTT
>-|-|TRBV3-1/TRBV3-2|TRBJ2-3
CASSQPGASTDTQYF
TGTGCCAGCAGCCAACCGGGAGCTAGCACAGATACGCAGTATTTT